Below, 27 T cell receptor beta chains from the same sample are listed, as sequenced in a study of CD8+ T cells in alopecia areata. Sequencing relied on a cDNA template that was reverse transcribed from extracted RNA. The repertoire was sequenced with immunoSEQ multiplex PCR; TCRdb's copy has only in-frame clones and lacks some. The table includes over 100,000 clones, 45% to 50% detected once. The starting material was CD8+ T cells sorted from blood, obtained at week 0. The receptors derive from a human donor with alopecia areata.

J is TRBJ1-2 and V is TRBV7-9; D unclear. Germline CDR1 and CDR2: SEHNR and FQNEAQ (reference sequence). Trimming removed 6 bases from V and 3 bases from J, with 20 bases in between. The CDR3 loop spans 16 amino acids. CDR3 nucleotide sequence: TGTGCCAGCAGTCCTCCCTTGAGTCCCCGGGACTATGGCTACACCTTC. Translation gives CASSPPLSPRDYGYTF.

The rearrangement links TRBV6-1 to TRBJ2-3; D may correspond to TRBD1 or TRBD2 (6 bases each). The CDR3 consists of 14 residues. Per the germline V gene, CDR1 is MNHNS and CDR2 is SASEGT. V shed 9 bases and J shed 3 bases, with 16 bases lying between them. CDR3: CASSGAGNTDTQYF. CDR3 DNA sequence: TGTGCCAGTTCGGGGGCAGGGAATACAGATACGCAGTATTTT.

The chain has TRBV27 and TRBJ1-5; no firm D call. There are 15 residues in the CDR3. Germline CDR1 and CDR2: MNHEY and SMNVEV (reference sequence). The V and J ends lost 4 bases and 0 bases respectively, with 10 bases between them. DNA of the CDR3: TGTGCCAGCAGTTCCCAGCCCTATAGCAATCAGCCCCAGCATTTT. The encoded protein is CASSSQPYSNQPQHF.

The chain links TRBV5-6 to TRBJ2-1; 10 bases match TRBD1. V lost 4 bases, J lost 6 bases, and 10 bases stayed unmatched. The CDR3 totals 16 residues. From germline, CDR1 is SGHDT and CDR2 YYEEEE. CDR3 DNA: TGTGCCAGCAGCCGGCGTGGGACAGGGGTTCGCAATGAGCAGTTCTTC. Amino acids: CASSRRGTGVRNEQFF.

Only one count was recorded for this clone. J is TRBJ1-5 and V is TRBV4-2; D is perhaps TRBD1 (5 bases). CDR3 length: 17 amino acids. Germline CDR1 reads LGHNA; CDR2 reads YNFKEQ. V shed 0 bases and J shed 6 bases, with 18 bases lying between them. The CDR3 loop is CASSQDLRRGGGQPQHF. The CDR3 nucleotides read TGTGCCAGCAGCCAAGATCTACGTCGGGGGGGAGGTCAGCCCCAGCATTTT.

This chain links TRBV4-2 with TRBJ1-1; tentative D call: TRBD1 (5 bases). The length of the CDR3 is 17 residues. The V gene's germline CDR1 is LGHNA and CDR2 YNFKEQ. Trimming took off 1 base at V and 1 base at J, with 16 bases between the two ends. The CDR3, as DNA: TGTGCCAGCAGCCAAGGGGAAGAGGGACTTACGAACACTGAAGCTTTCTTT. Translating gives CASSQGEEGLTNTEAFF.

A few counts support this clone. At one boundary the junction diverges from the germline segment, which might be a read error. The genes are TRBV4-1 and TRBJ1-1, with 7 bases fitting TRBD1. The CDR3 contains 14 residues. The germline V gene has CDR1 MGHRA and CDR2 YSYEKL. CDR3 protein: CASSQEGALTEAFF. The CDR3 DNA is TGTGCCAGCAGCCAAGAGGGGGCATTAACTGAAGCTTTCTTT.

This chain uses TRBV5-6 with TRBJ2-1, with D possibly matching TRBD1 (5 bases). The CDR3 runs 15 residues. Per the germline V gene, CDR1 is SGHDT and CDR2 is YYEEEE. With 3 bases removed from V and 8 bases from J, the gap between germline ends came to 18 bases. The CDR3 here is CASSYPRFKGHEQFF. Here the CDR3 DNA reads TGTGCCAGCAGCTACCCTAGGTTTAAGGGGCATGAGCAGTTCTTC. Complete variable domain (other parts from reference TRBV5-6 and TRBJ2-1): DAGVTQSPTHLIKTRGQQVTLRCSPKSGHDTVSWYQQALGQGPQFIFQYYEEEERQRGNFPDRFSGHQFPNYSSELNVNALLLGDSALYLCASSYPRFKGHEQFFGPGTRLTVL.

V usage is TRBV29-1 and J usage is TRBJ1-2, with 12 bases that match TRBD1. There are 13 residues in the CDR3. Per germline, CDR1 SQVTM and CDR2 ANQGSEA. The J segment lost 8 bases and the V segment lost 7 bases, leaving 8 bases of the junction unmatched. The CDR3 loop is CSDGTGGFGGYTF. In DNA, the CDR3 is TGCAGCGACGGGACAGGGGGCTTTGGCGGCTACACCTTC.

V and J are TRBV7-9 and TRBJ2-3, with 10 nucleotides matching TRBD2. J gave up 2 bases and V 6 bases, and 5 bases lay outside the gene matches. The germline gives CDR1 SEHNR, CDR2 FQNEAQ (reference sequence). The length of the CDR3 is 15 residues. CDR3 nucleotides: TGTGCCAGCAGACGGACTAGCGGAAACACAGATACGCAGTATTTT. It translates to CASRRTSGNTDTQYF.

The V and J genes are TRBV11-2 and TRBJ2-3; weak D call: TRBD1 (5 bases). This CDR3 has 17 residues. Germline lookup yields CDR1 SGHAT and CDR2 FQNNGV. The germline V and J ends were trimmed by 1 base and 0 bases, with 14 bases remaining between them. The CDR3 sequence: CASSLGPTDLSTDTQYF. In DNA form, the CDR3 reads TGTGCCAGCAGCTTAGGCCCGACAGACTTGAGCACAGATACGCAGTATTTT. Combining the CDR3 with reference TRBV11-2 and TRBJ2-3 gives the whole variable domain EAGVAQSPRYKIIEKRQSVAFWCNPISGHATLYWYQQILGQGPKLLIQFQNNGVVDDSQLPKDRFSAERLKGVDSTLKIQPAKLEDSAVYLCASSLGPTDLSTDTQYFGPGTRLTVL.

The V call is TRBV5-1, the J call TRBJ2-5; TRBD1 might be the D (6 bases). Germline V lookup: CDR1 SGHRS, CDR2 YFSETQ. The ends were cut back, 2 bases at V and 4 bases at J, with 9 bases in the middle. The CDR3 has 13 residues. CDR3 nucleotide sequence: TGCGCCAGCAGCTTTAACAGGGTAGAGACCCAGTACTTC. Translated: CASSFNRVETQYF.

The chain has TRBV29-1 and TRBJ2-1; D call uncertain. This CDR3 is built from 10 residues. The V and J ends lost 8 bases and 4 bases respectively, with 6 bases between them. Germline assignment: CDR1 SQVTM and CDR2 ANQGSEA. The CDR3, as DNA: TGCAGCTATAGATACAATGAGCAGTTCTTC. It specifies CSYRYNEQFF.

The CDR3: CASSYGGVEQFF. In nucleotides, the CDR3 is TGTGCCAGCAGTTATGGGGGGGTTGAGCAGTTCTTC. The V call is TRBV6-6, the J call TRBJ2-1; 7 nucleotides line up with TRBD2. Germline CDR1 and CDR2: MNHNY and SVGAGI (reference sequence). Unmatched junction bases numbered 2, after V lost 3 bases and J lost 9 bases. The CDR3 spans 12 residues.

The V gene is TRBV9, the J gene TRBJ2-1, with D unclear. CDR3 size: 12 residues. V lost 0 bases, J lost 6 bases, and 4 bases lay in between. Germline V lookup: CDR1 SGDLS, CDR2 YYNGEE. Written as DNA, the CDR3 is TGTGCCAGCAGCGTAGGCGTCAATGAGCAGTTCTTC. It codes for CASSVGVNEQFF.

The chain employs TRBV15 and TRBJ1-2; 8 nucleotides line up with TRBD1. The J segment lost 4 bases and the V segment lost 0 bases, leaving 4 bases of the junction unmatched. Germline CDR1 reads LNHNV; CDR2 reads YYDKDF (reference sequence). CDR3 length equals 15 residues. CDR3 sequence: CATSRDRTGTYGYTF. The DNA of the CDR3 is TGTGCCACCAGCAGAGATCGGACAGGGACCTATGGCTACACCTTC. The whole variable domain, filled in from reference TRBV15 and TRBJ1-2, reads DAMVIQNPRYQVTQFGKPVTLSCSQTLNHNVMYWYQQKSSQAPKLLFHYYDKDFNNEADTPDNFQSRRPNTSFCFLDIRSPGLGDTAMYLCATSRDRTGTYGYTFGSGTRLTVV.

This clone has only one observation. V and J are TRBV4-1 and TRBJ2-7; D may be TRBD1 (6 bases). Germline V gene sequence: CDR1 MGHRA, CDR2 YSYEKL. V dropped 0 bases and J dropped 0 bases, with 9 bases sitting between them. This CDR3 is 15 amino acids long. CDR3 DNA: TGCGCCAGCAGCCAAGATCAGGGGTCCTCCTACGAGCAGTACTTC. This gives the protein CASSQDQGSSYEQYF.

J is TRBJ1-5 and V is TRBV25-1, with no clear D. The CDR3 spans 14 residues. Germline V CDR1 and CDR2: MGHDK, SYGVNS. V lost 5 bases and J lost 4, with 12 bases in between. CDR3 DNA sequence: TGTGCCAGCAGTAAAGACCCCCCGAATCAGCCCCAGCATTTT. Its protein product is CASSKDPPNQPQHF.

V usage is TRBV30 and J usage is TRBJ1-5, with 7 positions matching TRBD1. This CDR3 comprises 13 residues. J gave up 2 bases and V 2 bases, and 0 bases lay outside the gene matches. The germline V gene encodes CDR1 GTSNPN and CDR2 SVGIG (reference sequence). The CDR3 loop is CAWSTGGNQPQHF. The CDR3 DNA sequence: TGTGCCTGGAGTACAGGGGGCAATCAGCCCCAGCATTTT.

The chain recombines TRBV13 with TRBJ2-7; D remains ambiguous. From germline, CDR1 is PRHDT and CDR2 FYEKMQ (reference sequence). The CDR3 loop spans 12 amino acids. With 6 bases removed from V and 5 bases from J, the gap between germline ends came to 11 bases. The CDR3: CASRSGSDEQYF. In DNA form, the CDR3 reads TGTGCCAGCAGATCGGGCAGCGACGAGCAGTACTTC.

CDR3 sequence reads: CASSPGLASAETQYF. The CDR3 DNA reads TGTGCCAGCAGCCCGGGACTAGCTTCTGCAGAGACCCAGTACTTC. The chain links TRBV11-2 to TRBJ2-5; 9 bases are a match to TRBD2. Germline values: CDR1 SGHAT, CDR2 FQNNGV. Germline trimming cut 5 bases from V and 4 bases from J; bases unmatched to any gene: 8. This CDR3 is 15 amino acids long.

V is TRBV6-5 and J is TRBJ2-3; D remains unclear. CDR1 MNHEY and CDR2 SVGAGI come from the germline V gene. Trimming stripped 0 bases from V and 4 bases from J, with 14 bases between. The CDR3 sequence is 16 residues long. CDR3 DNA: TGTGCCAGCAGTTACTCGATTCAGTATAGTGCAGATACGCAGTATTTT. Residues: CASSYSIQYSADTQYF.

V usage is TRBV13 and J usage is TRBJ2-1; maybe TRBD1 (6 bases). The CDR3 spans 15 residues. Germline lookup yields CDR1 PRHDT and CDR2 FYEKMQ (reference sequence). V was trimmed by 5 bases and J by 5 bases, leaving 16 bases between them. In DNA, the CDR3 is TGTGCCAGCAGCCCATTCCGGGACATCCACAATGAGCAGTTCTTC. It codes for CASSPFRDIHNEQFF.

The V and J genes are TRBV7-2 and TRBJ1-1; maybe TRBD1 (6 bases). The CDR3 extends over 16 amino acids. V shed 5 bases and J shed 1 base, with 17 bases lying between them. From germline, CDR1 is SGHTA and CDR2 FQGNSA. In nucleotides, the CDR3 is TGTGCCAGCAGCGACTCCGGGACAACCTGGAACACTGAAGCTTTCTTT. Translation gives CASSDSGTTWNTEAFF.

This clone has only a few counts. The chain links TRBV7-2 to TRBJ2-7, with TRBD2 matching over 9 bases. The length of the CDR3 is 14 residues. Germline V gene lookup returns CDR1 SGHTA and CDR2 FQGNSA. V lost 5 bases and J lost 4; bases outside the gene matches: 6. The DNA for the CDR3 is TGTGCCAGCAGCCCCGGACTAGCGCTGTACGAGCAGTACTTC. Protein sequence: CASSPGLALYEQYF.

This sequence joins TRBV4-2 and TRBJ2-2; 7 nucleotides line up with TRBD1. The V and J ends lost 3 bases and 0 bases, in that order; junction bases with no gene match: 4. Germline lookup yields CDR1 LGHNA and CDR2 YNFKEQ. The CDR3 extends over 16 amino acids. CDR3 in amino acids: CASSHGQDPNTGELFF. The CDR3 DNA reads TGTGCCAGCAGCCACGGACAGGACCCGAACACCGGGGAGCTGTTTTTT.

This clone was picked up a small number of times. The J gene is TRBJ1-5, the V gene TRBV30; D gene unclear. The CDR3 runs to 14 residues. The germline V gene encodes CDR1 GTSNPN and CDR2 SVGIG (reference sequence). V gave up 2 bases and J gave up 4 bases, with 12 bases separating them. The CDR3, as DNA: TGTGCCTGGAGTACGTGGACCGCTAATCAGCCCCAGCATTTT. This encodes CAWSTWTANQPQHF.